These T cell receptor beta chains were read from a single sample in a study of blood T cell repertoires in COVID-19. Generated by immunoSEQ multiplex PCR, the TCRdb table keeps only in-frame clones and is missing some. The top ten clones hold roughly 4.8% of a sample with some 70,000 clones, nearly 90% of them seen once. Sequenced material: peripheral blood. These receptors all come from a man in his forties or fifties with acute or convalescent COVID-19. Both conserved end residues are part of each CDR3. Each record gives: CDR3 protein, CDR3 DNA, V gene, J gene, clone size, D gene. The D gene is left open where the match is weak. Clone size appears in some rows only: once, few, many, or a class for an expanded clone.

CDR3: CASSIVTGGQPQHF
DNA: TGTGCCAGTAGTATAGTAACAGGGGGACAGCCCCAGCATTTT
V: TRBV19
J: TRBJ1-5
size: NA
D: TRBD1

CDR3: CASSLVSSYEQYF
DNA: TGTGCCAGCAGCTTAGTCAGCTCCTACGAGCAGTACTTC
V: TRBV7-2
J: TRBJ2-7
size: NA
D: NA

CDR3: CASSQGGSGRGDSGNTIYF
DNA: TGCGCCAGCAGCCAAGGGGGTTCCGGCAGGGGGGACTCTGGAAACACCATATATTTT
V: TRBV4-1
J: TRBJ1-3
size: NA
D: TRBD1

CDR3: CASGHRDGTGELFF
DNA: TGTGCTAGTGGTCACAGAGATGGCACCGGGGAGCTGTTTTTT
V: TRBV12-5
J: TRBJ2-2
size: few
D: NA

CDR3: CAIRGGAGGELFF
DNA: TGTGCCATCAGGGGGGGAGCAGGCGGGGAGCTGTTTTTT
V: TRBV10-3
J: TRBJ2-2
size: NA
D: NA

CDR3: CASSIFSGTGELFF
DNA: TGTGCCAGTAGTATATTTTCAGGGACCGGGGAGCTGTTTTTT
V: TRBV19
J: TRBJ2-2
size: NA
D: NA

CDR3: CANRDSLSNQPQHF
DNA: TGTGCCAATCGGGACAGCCTTAGCAATCAGCCCCAGCATTTT
V: TRBV10-3
J: TRBJ1-5
size: NA
D: TRBD1

CDR3: CASRPGQSYYGYTF
DNA: TGTGCCAGCAGACCAGGACAGTCATACTATGGCTACACCTTC
V: TRBV6-5
J: TRBJ1-2
size: NA
D: NA

CDR3: CASGTDSRIWDF
DNA: TGTGCTAGTGGGACCGACAGCCGCATCTGGGATTTT
V: TRBV12-5
J: TRBJ1-5
size: NA
D: NA

CDR3: CASSRRGEDTEAFF
DNA: TGTGCCAGTAGCCGTCGAGGCGAGGACACTGAAGCTTTCTTT
V: TRBV19
J: TRBJ1-1
size: NA
D: NA

CDR3: CASRAQGRNEKLFF
DNA: TGTGCCAGCAGGGCACAGGGACGTAATGAAAAACTGTTTTTT
V: TRBV6-6
J: TRBJ1-4
size: NA
D: NA

CDR3: CSVEVLEKREQFF
DNA: TGCAGCGTTGAGGTACTAGAGAAGCGTGAGCAGTTCTTC
V: TRBV29-1
J: TRBJ2-1
size: NA
D: NA

CDR3: CASSTTIGTGSSYEQYF
DNA: TGTGCCAGTAGTACTACGATCGGGACAGGGAGCTCCTACGAGCAGTACTTC
V: TRBV19
J: TRBJ2-7
size: NA
D: TRBD1

CDR3: CASSHGRGSYEQYF
DNA: TGTGCCAGTAGTCACGGGAGGGGTTCCTACGAGCAGTACTTC
V: TRBV19
J: TRBJ2-7
size: NA
D: TRBD2

CDR3: CASSVQGGTGELFF
DNA: TGTGCCAGCAGCGTACAGGGGGGGACCGGGGAGCTGTTTTTT
V: TRBV6-2/TRBV6-3
J: TRBJ2-2
size: NA
D: NA

CDR3: CASMPPGYGYTF
DNA: TGTGCCAGCATGCCCCCGGGCTATGGCTACACCTTC
V: TRBV2
J: TRBJ1-2
size: NA
D: NA

CDR3: CASNLLTTTYEQYF
DNA: TGTGCCAGCAATCTGTTAACAACTACCTACGAGCAGTACTTC
V: TRBV2
J: TRBJ2-7
size: once
D: NA

CDR3: CASSPFSTSGRVYETQYF
DNA: TGCGCCAGCAGCCCATTTTCGACTAGCGGGAGAGTGTATGAGACCCAGTACTTC
V: TRBV5-1
J: TRBJ2-5
size: NA
D: TRBD2

CDR3: CASSSRSGGSYNEQFF
DNA: TGCGCCAGCAGCTCACGTTCAGGGGGCTCCTACAATGAGCAGTTCTTC
V: TRBV5-1
J: TRBJ2-1
size: NA
D: TRBD1

CDR3: CATRRVGGVNNEQFF
DNA: TGTGCCACTAGAAGGGTCGGCGGGGTCAATAATGAGCAGTTCTTC
V: TRBV19
J: TRBJ2-1
size: once
D: NA